The rows below give T cell receptor beta chains drawn from one sample of a study of shared clonotypes between healthy human individuals. TCRdb's table, derived via immunoSEQ multiplex PCR, lists solely in-frame clones and lacks some. This sample has approximately 88,000 clones, with 68% found just once. Sequencing was done on a sample of memory CD8+ T cells sorted from blood. All receptors come from a man aged 30-40 years in good health. CDR3s include the opening cysteine and the closing phenylalanine or tryptophan. A D gene is named only where the DNA matches it firmly. Size values are once, few and many counts, or a class for expanded clones, and some rows have none.

TRBV5-5	TRBJ2-7	TRBD1	-	CASSLQGAVSEQYF	TGTGCCAGCAGTTTACAGGGGGCCGTTTCGGAACAGTACTTC
TRBV5-5	TRBJ2-3	-	-	CASSLETSTDTQYF	TGTGCCAGCAGCTTAGAGACTTCCACAGATACGCAGTATTTT
TRBV27	TRBJ1-1	TRBD1	-	CASGRTGPHTEAFF	TGTGCCAGCGGGCGGACAGGTCCGCACACTGAAGCTTTCTTT
TRBV7-9	TRBJ1-2	-	-	CASSLARQAHYGYTF	TGTGCCAGCAGCTTAGCGCGACAGGCCCACTATGGCTACACCTTC
TRBV5-1	TRBJ2-3	-	few	CASSFSGGGLDTQYF	TGCGCCAGCAGCTTTTCCGGGGGCGGTTTAGATACGCAGTATTTT
TRBV29-1	TRBJ2-2	-	-	CSVEDGELFF	TGCAGCGTTGAAGACGGGGAGCTGTTTTTT
TRBV29-1	TRBJ2-1	-	-	CSVEVGPAYNEQFF	TGCAGCGTTGAAGTGGGGCCTGCCTACAATGAGCAGTTCTTC
TRBV7-9	TRBJ2-7	-	few	CASSPRTSLEQYF	TGTGCCAGCAGCCCTCGGACATCCCTCGAGCAGTACTTC
TRBV5-1	TRBJ1-4	-	-	CASSLIGVNEKLFF	TGCGCCAGCAGCTTAATAGGGGTGAATGAAAAACTGTTTTTT
TRBV7-9	TRBJ2-5	TRBD1	-	CASSLVRTGLETQYF	TGTGCCAGCAGCTTAGTCAGGACAGGGTTGGAGACCCAGTACTTC
TRBV4-3	TRBJ2-6	-	-	CASSQDIGSGANVLTF	TGCGCCAGCAGCCAAGATATTGGGTCCGGGGCCAACGTCCTGACTTTC
TRBV6-6	TRBJ2-7	TRBD1	-	CASSYAGQDYEQYF	TGTGCCAGCAGTTACGCCGGACAGGACTACGAGCAGTACTTC
TRBV30	TRBJ1-2	TRBD1	few	CAWSDRAIGYTF	TGTGCCTGGTCAGACAGGGCGATTGGCTACACCTTC
TRBV29-1	TRBJ2-5	-	once	CSVASPSETQYF	TGCAGCGTCGCCAGCCCGTCGGAGACCCAGTACTTC
TRBV18	TRBJ2-7	-	-	CASSPDTSSIGGIQYYEQYF	TGTGCCAGCTCACCAGATACCAGCAGCATCGGAGGGATCCAATACTACGAGCAGTACTTC
TRBV7-2	TRBJ2-1	-	-	CASSLVVGHEQFF	TGTGCCAGCAGCTTAGTTGTGGGACACGAGCAGTTCTTC
TRBV27	TRBJ2-5	TRBD2	-	CASSLLTGRGSETQYF	TGTGCCAGCAGTTTATTGACCGGGCGGGGGTCAGAGACCCAGTACTTC
TRBV7-9	TRBJ2-7	-	-	CASSPQSRVVTYEQYF	TGTGCCAGCAGCCCCCAGTCCCGGGTTGTCACCTACGAGCAGTACTTC
TRBV5-6	TRBJ2-2	TRBD1	-	CASSAQGSGELFF	TGTGCCAGCAGCGCACAGGGGTCCGGGGAGCTGTTTTTT
TRBV6-5	TRBJ1-2	TRBD1	-	CASGGTGANYGYTF	TGTGCCAGCGGAGGAACAGGGGCGAACTATGGCTACACCTTC
TRBV5-4	TRBJ2-7	-	-	CASSFLRGGEQYF	TGTGCCAGCAGCTTTCTTAGGGGTGGCGAGCAGTACTTC
TRBV6-1	TRBJ2-7	-	-	CASSEGPGHSYEQYF	TGTGCCAGCAGTGAAGGGCCAGGTCATTCCTACGAGCAGTACTTC
TRBV25-1	TRBJ2-1	TRBD1	-	CASSGRGGRGLHNEQFF	TGTGCCAGCAGTGGGAGAGGAGGCAGGGGGCTCCACAATGAGCAGTTCTTC
TRBV7-9	TRBJ2-3	TRBD2	-	CASSKSSVGGGHGTDTQYF	TGTGCCAGCAGCAAAAGTTCCGTTGGGGGAGGGCACGGCACAGATACGCAGTATTTT
TRBV27	TRBJ2-2	-	few	CASSLLGGHTGELFF	TGTGCCAGCAGTTTACTCGGGGGGCACACCGGGGAGCTGTTTTTT